These T cell receptor beta chains were read from a single sample in a study of identical twins. TCRdb ran MiXCR on the 5' RACE reads and lists one entry per CDR3 protein. This sample has hundreds of thousands of distinct CDR3 sequences; 5.5% to 6.5% occur once, and the top ten carry about 2%. Input material: naive T cells sorted from blood. These receptors were obtained from a young man in good health. The CDR3 runs from the conserved cysteine through the conserved F or W. D genes are given only for firm matches. For some rows the clone size is stated as once, few or many, or as a class when expanded; others skip it.

J gene	V gene	D gene	clone size	CDR3 DNA	CDR3 protein
TRBJ2-3	TRBV5-1	-	-	TGCGCCAGCACCTTGTCCCCGTGGGGGGCGAGGTCGGCAGATACGCAGTATTTT	CASTLSPWGARSADTQYF
TRBJ2-1	TRBV2	-	-	TGTGCCAGCCTCATTCCTCGGGTTGGGTCCTACAATGAGCAGTTCTTC	CASLIPRVGSYNEQFF
TRBJ2-2	TRBV7-2	-	few	TGTGCCAGCAGCCCAGGTGTGGCGGCGCAAATCACCGGGGAGCTGTTTTTT	CASSPGVAAQITGELFF
TRBJ2-2	TRBV5-1	TRBD2	many	TGCGCCAGCAGCTTTTTGCGGGAGGATGTCGGGGAGCTGTTTTTT	CASSFLREDVGELFF
TRBJ2-7	TRBV6-5	-	few	TGTGCCAGCAGTTACTCGACCCCGGAGGGGTACGAGCAGTACTTC	CASSYSTPEGYEQYF
TRBJ1-2	TRBV5-5	-	-	TGTGCCAGCAGCCCTGAAAGGATTGGCTACACCTTC	CASSPERIGYTF
TRBJ2-2	TRBV2	TRBD2	-	TGTGCCAGCTTTGGGACTACGAACACCGGGGAGCTGTTTTTT	CASFGTTNTGELFF
TRBJ1-3	TRBV5-8	TRBD1	-	TGTGCCAGCAGCTTGGGAACAGGGGAAGGAAACACCATATATTTT	CASSLGTGEGNTIYF
TRBJ2-5	TRBV12-3/TRBV12-4	-	many	TGTGCCAGCGAAAACAGACCCCAAGAGACCCAGTACTTC	CASENRPQETQYF
TRBJ2-1	TRBV27	TRBD2	-	TGTGCCAGCAGACTTATAGCGGGAGGGCCGACCAATGAGCAGTTCTTC	CASRLIAGGPTNEQFF
TRBJ1-5	TRBV7-8	-	-	TGTGCCAGCAGCTTAGGGGTCTCGAGCAATCAGCCCCAGCATTTT	CASSLGVSSNQPQHF
TRBJ1-6	TRBV5-1	TRBD1	many	TGCGCCAGCAGCCCGGACAGGGTGGATTCACCCCTCCACTTT	CASSPDRVDSPLHF
TRBJ2-7	TRBV7-9	-	-	TGTGCCAGCAGCTTAGTCTCACCCCTTTACGAGCAGTACTTC	CASSLVSPLYEQYF
TRBJ2-7	TRBV9	-	-	TGTGCCAGCAGTCCAACCCCGACTAGTCTGTACGAGCAGTACTTC	CASSPTPTSLYEQYF
TRBJ2-7	TRBV20-1	-	-	TGCAGTGCTACGTCCGGGCAGCGACATTACGTCGAGCAGTACTTC	CSATSGQRHYVEQYF
TRBJ2-5	TRBV12-3/TRBV12-4	-	many	TGTGCCAGCAGTTTTTTGGGGAAGGGGGAGACCCAGTACTTC	CASSFLGKGETQYF
TRBJ1-2	TRBV5-5	TRBD1	many	TGTGCCAGCAGCGCGTGGGGGGACAGGCGCTATGGCTACACCTTC	CASSAWGDRRYGYTF
TRBJ2-2	TRBV12-3/TRBV12-4	-	many	TGTGCCAGCAGTCTCCAGACAGGCCCGAACACCGGGGAGCTGTTTTTT	CASSLQTGPNTGELFF
TRBJ2-3	TRBV6-1	-	few	TGTGCCAGCAAAAGGTTTCTAGAGCTGATCGGCACAGATACGCAGTATTTT	CASKRFLELIGTDTQYF
TRBJ2-7	TRBV20-1	TRBD2	-	TGCAGTGCACCCGGACTAGCGGGAGCGGATGAGCAGTACTTC	CSAPGLAGADEQYF
TRBJ2-1	TRBV7-3	-	many	TGTGCCAGCAGCTCCGGGTTCTACAATGAGCAGTTCTTC	CASSSGFYNEQFF
TRBJ2-7	TRBV12-3/TRBV12-4	TRBD1	-	TGTGCCAGCAGGGCCGGGACAGGGCCCCCCTACGAGCAGTACTTC	CASRAGTGPPYEQYF
TRBJ2-1	TRBV5-5	TRBD2	-	TGTGCCAGCAGTCTTACAGGCTCACTAGCGGGCAGCGGTGAGCAGTTCTTC	CASSLTGSLAGSGEQFF
TRBJ1-1	TRBV19	-	few	TGTGCCAGTAACGTGGGAGTGAACACTGAAGCTTTCTTT	CASNVGVNTEAFF
TRBJ2-1	TRBV2	TRBD2	many	TGTGCCAGCAGTGAGATGGCGGGAGGTGGTGAGCAGTTCTTC	CASSEMAGGGEQFF
TRBJ2-2	TRBV15	-	-	TGTGCCACCAGCAGAGGTGTGCTTCCCGGGGAGCTGTTTTTT	CATSRGVLPGELFF
TRBJ2-5	TRBV5-6	TRBD1	few	TGTGCCAGCAGCCAGGTTGACAGGGTCCAAGAGACCCAGTACTTC	CASSQVDRVQETQYF
TRBJ1-4	TRBV2	TRBD1	few	TGTGCCAGCAGTGAAGAGGGGGCTGGTGAAAAACTGTTTTTT	CASSEEGAGEKLFF
TRBJ2-2	TRBV12-3/TRBV12-4	-	many	TGTGCCAGCACCGCGGGGCTGTCCCAGCGGGAGCTGTTTTTT	CASTAGLSQRELFF
TRBJ2-7	TRBV25-1	TRBD1	many	TGTGCCAGCGGGGAGACAGGGTACGAGCAGTACTTC	CASGETGYEQYF
TRBJ2-3	TRBV10-3	-	many	TGTGCCATCAGTGCCAGTGGGGGGTCAGATACGCAGTATTTT	CAISASGGSDTQYF
TRBJ1-5	TRBV4-2	-	-	TGTGCCAGCAGCCAAGATGGAGCAGGGTATGGTCAGCCCCAGCATTTT	CASSQDGAGYGQPQHF
TRBJ1-2	TRBV7-9	-	-	TGTGCCAGCAGCCCCCTCCACAGGGATTGGCACTATGGCTACACCTTC	CASSPLHRDWHYGYTF
TRBJ2-5	TRBV7-9	-	few	TGTGCCAGCAGCGGAGCAGGGTTGTCACAAGAGACCCAGTACTTC	CASSGAGLSQETQYF
TRBJ2-7	TRBV27	TRBD2	many	TGTGCCAGCAGTCCGGGTTGGCTAGCGGGGACATACGAGCAGTACTTC	CASSPGWLAGTYEQYF
TRBJ2-1	TRBV6-2/TRBV6-3	TRBD1	many	TGTGCCAGCAGTTACCGGGACAGGGGCGGCAATGAGCAGTTCTTC	CASSYRDRGGNEQFF
TRBJ1-5	TRBV6-2/TRBV6-3	-	few	TGTGCCAGCATGGGACGGGGGGGGAGGCAGCCCCAGCATTTT	CASMGRGGRQPQHF
TRBJ2-3	TRBV11-1	TRBD2	-	TGTGCCAGCAGCTTAGCTAGCGGCCGGGGTCTCCGGGAGGCAACAGATACGCAGTATTTT	CASSLASGRGLREATDTQYF
TRBJ2-1	TRBV5-1	TRBD2	many	TGCGCCAGCAGCTTGGTTGAACTAGCGGGAGTACATGAGCAGTTCTTC	CASSLVELAGVHEQFF
TRBJ2-1	TRBV5-1	-	many	TGCGCCAGCAGCTTGGCTGCGACCGACAATGAGCAGTTCTTC	CASSLAATDNEQFF
TRBJ2-1	TRBV25-1	TRBD2	-	TGTGCCAGCAGTGAAGGGAGGGGCGGCTCCTACAATGAGCAGTTCTTC	CASSEGRGGSYNEQFF
TRBJ2-7	TRBV25-1	-	many	TGTGCCAGCAGTGAAAGGCGAGGCATCTCCTACGAGCAGTACTTC	CASSERRGISYEQYF
TRBJ2-3	TRBV5-6	-	few	TGTGCCAGCAGCCCAGGACAAGACACAGATACGCAGTATTTT	CASSPGQDTDTQYF
TRBJ1-5	TRBV15	-	-	TGTGCCACCAGCGGTGGACAGCCCAAGGGTAGCAATCAGCCCCAGCATTTT	CATSGGQPKGSNQPQHF
TRBJ2-4	TRBV2	-	-	TGTGCCAGCAGTTGGGGGGGCGCGGCCAAAAACATTCAGTACTTC	CASSWGGAAKNIQYF